Listed here are 32 T cell receptor beta chains from one sample, sequenced in a study of T cells after yellow fever vaccination. TCRdb used MiXCR to reprocess the 5' RACE reads, holding one entry per CDR3 protein. The sample holds about 210,000 distinct CDR3 sequences, approximately 3.3% seen once. The source was CD4+ T cells sorted from PBMCs, collected 10 days after the yellow fever booster vaccination. All receptors come from a man younger than 30 who received the YFV17D yellow fever vaccine.

This clonotype was counted a few times. This sequence joins TRBV7-9 and TRBJ2-3; 12 nucleotides agree with TRBD2. Germline CDR1 and CDR2: SEHNR and FQNEAQ (reference sequence). The CDR3 has 16 residues. Germline trimming cut 3 bases from V and 0 bases from J; bases unmatched to any gene: 1. CDR3 DNA sequence: TGTGCCAGCAGCTTCGGGACTAGCGGGAGCACAGATACGCAGTATTTT. Its protein is CASSFGTSGSTDTQYF.

This clonotype was counted many times. The rearrangement links TRBV7-9 to TRBJ2-7; D is perhaps TRBD1 (6 bases). CDR3 size: 14 residues. Trimming left V 3 bases short and J 5 bases short, with 14 bases between. Germline V gene lookup returns CDR1 SEHNR and CDR2 FQNEAQ (reference sequence). This CDR3 is CASSFVTGLDEQYF. CDR3 bases: TGTGCCAGCAGCTTCGTAACAGGGTTGGACGAGCAGTACTTC.

This clonotype was seen at least ten times. The chain recombines TRBV12-3 or TRBV12-4 with TRBJ1-5; D ambiguous. Trimming took off 1 base at V and 3 bases at J, with 7 bases between the two ends. The CDR3 is 14 residues long. The CDR3 DNA reads TGTGCCAGCAGTTTAGGGCAAATCAATCAGCCCCAGCATTTT. It is translated as CASSLGQINQPQHF.

This clonotype showed up many times. The V call is TRBV5-1, the J call TRBJ2-4; D not resolved. Germline CDR1 SGHRS, CDR2 YFSETQ. V shed 0 bases and J shed 1 base, with 5 bases lying between them. The CDR3 has 14 amino acids. The CDR3 protein is CASSLGPAKNIQYF. As DNA, the CDR3 is TGCGCCAGCAGCTTGGGCCCGGCCAAAAACATTCAGTACTTC.

This clonotype was seen at least ten times. The rearrangement uses TRBV29-1 and TRBJ1-1; D unresolved. Germline CDR1 SQVTM, CDR2 ANQGSEA. The CDR3 runs to 13 residues. Trimming took off 1 base at V and 1 base at J, with 7 bases between the two ends. The CDR3 bases are TGCAGCGTTGAAGTTCGAAGGAACACTGAAGCTTTCTTT. Translating gives CSVEVRRNTEAFF.

This clonotype appeared a few times. J is TRBJ2-1 and V is TRBV7-9; a weak D match, TRBD2 (6 bases). Trimming took off 3 bases at V and 7 bases at J, with 13 bases between the two ends. The CDR3 has 14 amino acids. CDR1 SEHNR and CDR2 FQNEAQ come from the germline V gene (reference sequence). Written as DNA, the CDR3 is TGTGCCAGCAGCTTCGGGACTCGGGGAAATGAGCAGTTCTTC. Its protein is CASSFGTRGNEQFF.

V gene TRBV6-1 combines with J gene TRBJ2-7, with a possible D match to TRBD2 (5 bases). Germline V lookup: CDR1 MNHNS, CDR2 SASEGT. The CDR3 sequence is 13 residues long. Trimming took off 7 bases at V and 0 bases at J, with 10 bases between the two ends. CDR3 bases: TGTGCCAGCAAACGGGGAAGCTCCTACGAGCAGTACGTC. It encodes CASKRGSSYEQYV.

This clonotype was counted at least ten times. The chain links TRBV7-8 to TRBJ2-1, with 8 bases lining up with TRBD2. The V and J ends lost 8 bases and 9 bases, in that order; junction bases with no gene match: 12. The CDR3 sequence is 14 residues long. The germline CDR1 and CDR2 sequences are SGHVS and FQNEAQ. The CDR3: CASQTGTSPLEQFF. The CDR3 DNA reads TGTGCCAGCCAAACCGGGACTAGTCCTCTTGAGCAGTTCTTC.

There are many counts of this clonotype. The chain carries TRBV12-3 or TRBV12-4 and TRBJ1-1; a weak D match, TRBD1 (6 bases). With 11 bases removed from V and 4 bases from J, the gap between germline ends came to 17 bases. CDR3 length: 13 amino acids. The CDR3 nucleotides read TGTGCCTCAAGATGGGGGCGAATCACTGAAGCTTTCTTT. Protein product: CASRWGRITEAFF.

In this sample, this clonotype turned up a few times. V and J are TRBV12-5 and TRBJ2-5; possible D gene TRBD2, 7 bases. Between the trimmed V and J ends, which lost 5 bases and 2 bases, there was a span of 15 bases. Germline-derived CDR1 and CDR2 are LGHNT and FRNRAP. The CDR3 loop spans 15 amino acids. The CDR3 is CASGLGGGLQETQYF. The CDR3 DNA reads as TGTGCTAGTGGTCTAGGCGGGGGCCTTCAAGAGACCCAGTACTTC. The variable domain in full, completed from reference TRBV12-5 and TRBJ2-5, reads DARVTQTPRHKVTEMGQEVTMRCQPILGHNTVFWYRQTMMQGLELLAYFRNRAPLDDSGMPKDRFSAEMPDATLATLKIQPSEPRDSAVYFCASGLGGGLQETQYFGPGTRLLVL.

This clonotype has only a few counts. This chain joins TRBV20-1 and TRBJ2-5, with D tentatively TRBD2 (6 bases). The ends were cut back, 5 bases at V and 2 bases at J, with 9 bases in the middle. The CDR3 is 12 residues long. The germline CDR1 and CDR2 sequences are DFQATT and SNEGSKA (reference sequence). CDR3 in DNA: TGCAGTGCTTCGGGGGATCAAGAGACCCAGTACTTC. Translating it yields CSASGDQETQYF.

This clonotype was detected ten times or more. V gene TRBV20-1 combines with J gene TRBJ1-3; D gene unclear. Germline V lookup: CDR1 DFQATT, CDR2 SNEGSKA (reference sequence). V lost 0 bases to trimming and J lost 8 bases, with 11 bases between them. This CDR3 region has 13 residues. The CDR3 spells CSARDGGRDTIYF. CDR3 DNA: TGCAGTGCTAGAGATGGAGGTAGAGACACCATATATTTT.

This clonotype was recorded at least ten times. J is TRBJ2-7 and V is TRBV20-1, with D hard to call. Germline CDR1 is DFQATT and CDR2 is SNEGSKA (reference sequence). The CDR3 length is 12 residues. The ends were cut back, 3 bases at V and 3 bases at J, with 9 bases in the middle. The DNA for the CDR3 is TGCAGTGCTAGTCCGAAGAGCTACGAGCAGTACGTC. It encodes CSASPKSYEQYV.

This clonotype was picked up many times. This chain connects TRBV28 to TRBJ2-1; D is possibly TRBD1 (5 bases). There are 13 residues in the CDR3. Germline-derived CDR1 and CDR2 are MDHEN and SYDVKM. The V end lost 7 bases, the J end lost 2 bases, and 9 bases lay between the germline ends. This chain's CDR3 is CASTPDTYNEQFF. CDR3 sequence (DNA): TGTGCCAGCACCCCGGACACCTACAATGAGCAGTTCTTC. Based on the CDR3 plus reference TRBV28 and TRBJ2-1, the full variable domain is DVKVTQSSRYLVKRTGEKVFLECVQDMDHENMFWYRQDPGLGLRLIYFSYDVKMKEKGDIPEGYSVSREKKERFSLILESASTNQTSMYLCASTPDTYNEQFFGPGTRLTVL.

Ten or more counts support this clonotype. The rearrangement joins TRBV25-1 to TRBJ2-3; 8 positions agree with TRBD2. CDR3 length: 14 amino acids. V lost 3 bases, J lost 4 bases, and 3 bases stayed unmatched. Germline assignment: CDR1 MGHDK and CDR2 SYGVNS. Here the CDR3 DNA reads TGTGCCAGCAGTGATACGGGACTAGCAGATACGCAGTATTTT. This gives the protein CASSDTGLADTQYF.

This clonotype has a handful of counts. The rearrangement links TRBV5-1 to TRBJ2-3; 9 bases are a match to TRBD1. CDR1 is SGHRS and CDR2 is YFSETQ in the germline V gene. This CDR3 has 15 residues. V lost 4 bases to trimming and J lost 1 base; unmatched junction nucleotides: 4. The CDR3 region is CASSPGDRGTDTQYF. In DNA form, the CDR3 reads TGCGCCAGCAGCCCCGGGGACAGGGGCACAGATACGCAGTATTTT.

This chain connects TRBV9 to TRBJ2-3; D is unclear. The ends were cut back, 0 bases at V and 5 bases at J, with 19 bases in the middle. The CDR3 extends over 17 amino acids. CDR1 and CDR2 from the germline V gene are SGDLS and YYNGEE. The CDR3 region is CASSVDRPVAGEDTQYF. In DNA form, the CDR3 reads TGTGCCAGCAGCGTAGACCGACCGGTGGCTGGTGAAGATACGCAGTATTTT.

This chain uses TRBV4-2 with TRBJ1-1, with TRBD1 identical over 10 bases. V shed 0 bases, J shed 11 bases, and the junction held 18 bases outside the gene matches. The CDR3 totals 18 residues. Germline V lookup: CDR1 LGHNA, CDR2 YNFKEQ. CDR3 nucleotide sequence: TGTGCCAGCAGCCAAGATTCTACTTCGGGTCGACAGGGGGCGGGGGCTTTCTTT. This encodes CASSQDSTSGRQGAGAFF.

The chain combines TRBV9 with TRBJ1-2, with 7 bases that match TRBD1. V lost 0 bases to trimming and J lost 4 bases; unmatched junction nucleotides: 3. Germline assignment: CDR1 SGDLS and CDR2 YYNGEE. The CDR3 is 14 amino acids. The CDR3 is CASSVERTGYGYTF. The DNA for the CDR3 is TGTGCCAGCAGCGTAGAAAGGACAGGCTATGGCTACACCTTC. Full variable domain (remainder filled in from reference TRBV9 and TRBJ1-2): DSGVTQTPKHLITATGQRVTLRCSPRSGDLSVYWYQQSLDQGLQFLIQYYNGEERAKGNILERFSAQQFPDLHSELNLSSLELGDSALYFCASSVERTGYGYTFGSGTRLTVV.

This clonotype was observed a few times. The V and J genes are TRBV20-1 and TRBJ1-2, with D possibly being TRBD1 (6 bases). V lost 5 bases, J lost 4 bases, and 11 bases lay in between. CDR3 length equals 12 residues. Germline-derived CDR1 and CDR2 are DFQATT and SNEGSKA (reference sequence). CDR3 residues: CSAAGTTYGYTF. The DNA of the CDR3 is TGCAGTGCTGCCGGGACAACCTATGGCTACACCTTC.

A few counts support this clonotype. This chain uses TRBV12-3 or TRBV12-4 with TRBJ1-5, with TRBD1 matching 8 bases. The J segment lost 7 bases and the V segment lost 5 bases, leaving 4 bases of the junction unmatched. The CDR3 is 13 amino acids. The CDR3 region is CASSPGGRQPQHF. For the CDR3, the DNA is TGTGCCAGCAGTCCAGGGGGCCGACAGCCCCAGCATTTT.

The table lists this clonotype with many counts. V usage is TRBV28 and J usage is TRBJ1-1; 9 bases agree with TRBD1. With V trimmed by 6 bases and J by 7 bases, 9 bases remained unmatched. The V gene's germline CDR1 is MDHEN and CDR2 SYDVKM. This CDR3 is 14 amino acids long. The DNA for the CDR3 is TGTGCCAGCAGCTCCCCGGGACAGGGCTATGAAGCTTTCTTT. It codes for CASSSPGQGYEAFF.

This sequence joins TRBV11-2 and TRBJ1-6; D is perhaps TRBD1 (5 bases). V was trimmed by 5 bases and J by 10 bases, leaving 18 bases between them. Germline V gives CDR1 SGHAT, CDR2 FQNNGV. This CDR3 region has 15 residues. The CDR3 reads CASSRRTAGESPLHF. CDR3 nucleotide sequence: TGTGCCAGCAGCCGTCGGACGGCGGGGGAATCACCCCTCCACTTT.

This clonotype was observed at least ten times. A junction boundary mismatches the germline segment, possibly from a read error. V gene TRBV20-1 combines with J gene TRBJ2-4; no firm D call. Germline V gene sequence: CDR1 DFQATT, CDR2 SNEGSKA (reference sequence). The CDR3 totals 13 residues. The CDR3 protein is CSARELAKNIQYF. The CDR3 DNA reads as TGCAGTGCCAGAGAGTTAGCCAAAAACATTCAGTACTTC.

The table lists this clonotype with many counts. The J gene is TRBJ1-1, the V gene TRBV27, with D unclear. The CDR3 contains 13 residues. The V and J ends lost 3 bases and 1 base respectively, with 6 bases between them. CDR1 and CDR2 from the germline V gene are MNHEY and SMNVEV (reference sequence). The CDR3 region has the DNA TGTGCCAGCAGTTTCAACCCGAACACTGAAGCTTTCTTT. It is translated as CASSFNPNTEAFF.

In this sample, this clonotype turned up a few times. This chain joins TRBV20-1 and TRBJ2-2, with no clear D. V gave up 5 bases and J gave up 6 bases, with 13 bases separating them. The CDR3 has 13 residues. Germline V lookup: CDR1 DFQATT, CDR2 SNEGSKA (reference sequence). CDR3 sequence: CSAYIPLSGELFF. The CDR3 DNA reads TGCAGTGCTTACATTCCTCTCTCCGGGGAGCTGTTTTTT.

The sample holds many counts of this clonotype. The junction shows a germline mismatch at one end, possibly a read error. The chain has TRBV7-9 and TRBJ2-5; D is ambiguous. CDR3 length: 11 residues. Per germline, CDR1 SEHNR and CDR2 FQNEAQ (reference sequence). The CDR3 protein is CASRLEETQYF. The CDR3 DNA sequence: TGTGCCAGCAGGTTAGAAGAGACCCAGTACTTC. The full variable domain, its missing parts supplied by reference TRBV7-9 and TRBJ2-5, is DTGVSQNPRHKITKRGQNVTFRCDPISEHNRLYWYRQTLGQGPEFLTYFQNEAQLEKSRLLSDRFSAERPKGSFSTLEIQRTEQGDSAMYLCASRLEETQYFGPGTRLLVL.

This clonotype was recorded many times. The chain is built from TRBV5-1 and TRBJ2-2; 11 bases agree with TRBD2. The V segment lost 0 bases and the J segment 6 bases; nucleotides outside the gene matches: 4. Per the germline V gene, CDR1 is SGHRS and CDR2 is YFSETQ. The CDR3 contains 16 residues. The CDR3: CASSLELAGVSGELFF. As DNA, the CDR3 is TGCGCCAGCAGCTTGGAACTAGCGGGGGTATCCGGGGAGCTGTTTTTT.

This clonotype has more than one count but fewer than ten. V is TRBV10-3 and J is TRBJ1-1; tentatively, D is TRBD1 (6 bases). The CDR3 is 15 amino acids. Trimming removed 8 bases from V and 1 base from J, with 17 bases in between. The V gene's germline CDR1 is ENHRY and CDR2 SYGVKD. The CDR3 reads CAIGGPGQSNTEAFF. The CDR3 DNA reads TGTGCCATCGGTGGTCCCGGACAGTCGAACACTGAAGCTTTCTTT.

The chain carries TRBV6-1 and TRBJ2-1; D possibly corresponds to TRBD2 (6 bases). Trimming took 1 base from V and 4 from J, leaving 17 bases between them. Germline values: CDR1 MNHNS, CDR2 SASEGT. The CDR3 totals 17 residues. This CDR3 reads CASSEGEEAGWYNEQFF. For the CDR3, the DNA is TGTGCCAGCAGTGAAGGGGAGGAGGCAGGGTGGTACAATGAGCAGTTCTTC.

This clonotype was detected many times. The J gene is TRBJ2-7, the V gene TRBV5-1, with D unclear. CDR1 and CDR2 from the germline V gene are SGHRS and YFSETQ. The CDR3 totals 12 residues. Trimming left V 3 bases short and J 2 bases short, with 6 bases between. CDR3 region: CASSSQTYEQYF. The CDR3 bases are TGCGCCAGCAGCTCCCAAACCTACGAGCAGTACTTC.

There are a few counts of this clonotype. This chain connects TRBV5-1 to TRBJ2-3; TRBD1 aligns across 9 bases. V dropped 4 bases and J dropped 4; count of bases not matched to a gene: 10. Germline V gives CDR1 SGHRS, CDR2 YFSETQ. There are 16 residues in the CDR3. The CDR3 coding sequence is TGCGCCAGCAGCCCACCGACGGGACAGGGATCAGATACGCAGTATTTT. Residues: CASSPPTGQGSDTQYF.